These T cell receptor beta chains were read from a single sample in a study of human T cells and chemical hapten exposure. One entry per CDR3 protein, called by TCRdb with MiXCR from the RACE reads. The data contain around 300,000 distinct CDR3 sequences, 4.5% to 5.5% of them singletons. The sample was whole blood, taken in connection with sensitization to the hapten diphenylcyclopropenone (DPC). The receptors come from a woman younger than 30 with alopecia areata. Some clones in this sample may be carry-over from other donors' samples. Each CDR3 is given with its conserved first and last residue. The order of the fields is CDR3 DNA, CDR3 protein, D gene, CDR3 length, clone size, V gene, J gene. D genes are given only for firm matches. Size is stated for part of the rows, as once, few or many counts, or as a class when the clone is expanded.

TGTGCCAGCAGTGACCACAGGGGGCAGGGTCAGCCCCAGCATTTT	CASSDHRGQGQPQHF	TRBD1	15	-	TRBV2	TRBJ1-5
TGCGCCAGCAGCCAAGATTTTCTAGCGGCCTTCTCCTACGAGCAGTACTTC	CASSQDFLAAFSYEQYF	TRBD2	17	many	TRBV4-3	TRBJ2-7
TGTGCCAGCAGGCCCCAAAGTAGCGAGACCCAGTACTTC	CASRPQSSETQYF	-	13	few	TRBV11-2	TRBJ2-5
TGTGCCAGCAGTTTCGGTCTAGTGGAGACTCAGCCCCAGCATTTT	CASSFGLVETQPQHF	-	15	few	TRBV28	TRBJ1-5
TGTGCCAGCAGCTTTAGCACCGGGGGCTCTGGGGCCAACGTCCTGACTTTC	CASSFSTGGSGANVLTF	-	17	-	TRBV7-6	TRBJ2-6
TGTGCCAGCAGCCAAGACGGGGGAAACACCATATATTTT	CASSQDGGNTIYF	-	13	few	TRBV3-1	TRBJ1-3
TGTGCCAGCAGTTCAGAGGAATATACGCAGTATTTT	CASSSEEYTQYF	-	12	-	TRBV12-3/TRBV12-4	TRBJ2-3
TGTGCCAGTAGATCTCCAGGGGGAGGCAACGTCCTGACTTTC	CASRSPGGGNVLTF	-	14	-	TRBV19	TRBJ2-6
TGTGCCAGCATCCCGGGACAGGGGAATTACGAGCAGTACTTC	CASIPGQGNYEQYF	TRBD1	14	-	TRBV6-1	TRBJ2-7
TGCAGTGCTAGTACAGGCACCCCATTCCCTCTCCGGATGAACACTGAAGCTTTCTTT	CSASTGTPFPLRMNTEAFF	-	19	few	TRBV20-1	TRBJ1-1
TGTGCCAGCAGTTCTCCGGGAGGGAACACCGGGGAGCTGTTTTTT	CASSSPGGNTGELFF	TRBD2	15	-	TRBV12-3/TRBV12-4	TRBJ2-2
TGCAGCGTTGAAGTGGTCCTGGACGGTGAGCAGTTCTTC	CSVEVVLDGEQFF	-	13	many	TRBV29-1	TRBJ2-1
TGTGCCAGTAGTATAGGGGCAGGGGACCTCAATCAGCCCCAGCATTTT	CASSIGAGDLNQPQHF	-	16	few	TRBV19	TRBJ1-5
TGTGCCAGCAGCCCGAGAGGGAGGGCTAGCTCCTACGAGCAGTACTTC	CASSPRGRASSYEQYF	TRBD2	16	few	TRBV9	TRBJ2-7
TGTGCCAGCAGCTGGGACGGGACTGGGGCTGAAGCTTTCTTT	CASSWDGTGAEAFF	-	14	few	TRBV3-1	TRBJ1-1
TGTGCCAGCAGTTTAGGAGGGGGCGTAGGCACCGGGGAGCTGTTTTTT	CASSLGGGVGTGELFF	-	16	few	TRBV27	TRBJ2-2
TGTGCCAGCAGTCGACAGCCCGGGCAGCCCCAGCATTTT	CASSRQPGQPQHF	-	13	many	TRBV6-5	TRBJ1-5
TGCAGTGCTAGTCGGGGGAGGACTGAAGCTTTCTTT	CSASRGRTEAFF	-	12	many	TRBV20-1	TRBJ1-1
TGTGCCAGCAGAGGAGGGACAGGCCTATCGTCTGAGGGCTACACCTTC	CASRGGTGLSSEGYTF	TRBD1	16	few	TRBV6-5	TRBJ1-2
TGTGCCACACGCCCCGGGACCTACACAGATACGCAGTATTTT	CATRPGTYTDTQYF	-	14	few	TRBV6-2/TRBV6-3	TRBJ2-3
TGTGCCAGCAGTTCTCCTACAGGGTCCCTAGCCAAAAACATTCAGTACTTC	CASSSPTGSLAKNIQYF	-	17	many	TRBV6-6	TRBJ2-4
TGCGCCAGCAGCCAAGAGGGACTAGCGGGCCTTACAGATACGCAGTATTTT	CASSQEGLAGLTDTQYF	TRBD2	17	many	TRBV4-1	TRBJ2-3
TGCGCCAGCAGCCCACAGGGGGCGTTCGACGAGCAGTACTTC	CASSPQGAFDEQYF	TRBD1	14	-	TRBV5-1	TRBJ2-7